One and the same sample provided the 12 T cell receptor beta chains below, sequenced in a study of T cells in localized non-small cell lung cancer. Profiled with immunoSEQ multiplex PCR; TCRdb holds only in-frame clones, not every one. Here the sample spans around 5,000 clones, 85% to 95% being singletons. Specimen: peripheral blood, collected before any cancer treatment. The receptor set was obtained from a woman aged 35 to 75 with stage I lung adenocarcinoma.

The CDR3 sequence is CASSSSQVRGETQYF. The CDR3 DNA is TGTGCCAGCAGCTCCTCTCAAGTTCGGGGGGAGACCCAGTACTTC. The V gene is TRBV5-4, the J gene TRBJ2-5, with D possibly TRBD2 on 6 matching bases. Germline V gene data show CDR1 as SGHNT and CDR2 as YYREEE (reference sequence). The V end lost 3 bases, the J end lost 5 bases, and 17 bases lay between the germline ends. The CDR3 is 15 residues long.

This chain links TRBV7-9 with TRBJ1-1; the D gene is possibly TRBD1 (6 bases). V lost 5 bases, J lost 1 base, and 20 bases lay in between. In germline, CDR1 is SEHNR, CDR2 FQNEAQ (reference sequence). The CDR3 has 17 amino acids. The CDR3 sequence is CASSVEAGTLQNTEAFF. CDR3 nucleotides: TGTGCCAGCAGCGTAGAGGCTGGGACACTGCAGAACACTGAAGCTTTCTTT. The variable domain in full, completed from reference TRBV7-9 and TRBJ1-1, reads DTGVSQNPRHKITKRGQNVTFRCDPISEHNRLYWYRQTLGQGPEFLTYFQNEAQLEKSRLLSDRFSAERPKGSFSTLEIQRTEQGDSAMYLCASSVEAGTLQNTEAFFGQGTRLTVV.

The CDR3 here is CASTHGGTNIQYF. DNA for the CDR3: TGTGCCAGCACCCACGGGGGTACAAACATTCAGTACTTC. V gene TRBV5-4 combines with J gene TRBJ2-4; D is perhaps TRBD2 (6 bases). Deletions cut 6 bases from V and 6 bases from J, with 13 bases between. Germline CDR1 reads SGHNT; CDR2 reads YYREEE (reference sequence). The CDR3 runs 13 residues. Using reference TRBV5-4 and TRBJ2-4 for the parts outside the CDR3, the full variable domain is ETGVTQSPTHLIKTRGQQVTLRCSSQSGHNTVSWYQQALGQGPQFIFQYYREEENGRGNFPPRFSGLQFPNYSSELNVNALELDDSALYLCASTHGGTNIQYFGAGTRLSVL.

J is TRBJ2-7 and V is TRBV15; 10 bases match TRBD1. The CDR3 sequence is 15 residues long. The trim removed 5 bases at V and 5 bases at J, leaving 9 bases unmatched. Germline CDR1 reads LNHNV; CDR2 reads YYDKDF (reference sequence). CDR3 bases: TGTGCCACCAGCGGTCCGGGACAGGGGTCCGACGAGCAGTACTTC. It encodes CATSGPGQGSDEQYF.

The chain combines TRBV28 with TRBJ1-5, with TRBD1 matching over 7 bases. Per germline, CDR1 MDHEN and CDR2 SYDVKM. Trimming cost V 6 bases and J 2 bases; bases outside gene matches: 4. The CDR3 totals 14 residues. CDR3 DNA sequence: TGTGCCAGCAGCGGACAGGTGGGCAATCAGCCCCAGCATTTT. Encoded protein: CASSGQVGNQPQHF.

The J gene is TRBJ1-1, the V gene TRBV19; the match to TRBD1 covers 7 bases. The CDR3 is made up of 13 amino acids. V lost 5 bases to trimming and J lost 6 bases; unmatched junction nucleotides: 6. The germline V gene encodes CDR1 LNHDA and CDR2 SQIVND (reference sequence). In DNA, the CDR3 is TGTGCCAGTAGTGACAGGGTTGGGGCTGAAGCTTTCTTT. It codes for CASSDRVGAEAFF.

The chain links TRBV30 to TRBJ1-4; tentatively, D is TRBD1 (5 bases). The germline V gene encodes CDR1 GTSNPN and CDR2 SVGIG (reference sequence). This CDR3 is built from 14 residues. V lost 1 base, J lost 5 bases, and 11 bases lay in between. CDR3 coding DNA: TGTGCCTGGAGTGGGGGGGTGGCGAATGAAAAACTGTTTTTT. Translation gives CAWSGGVANEKLFF.

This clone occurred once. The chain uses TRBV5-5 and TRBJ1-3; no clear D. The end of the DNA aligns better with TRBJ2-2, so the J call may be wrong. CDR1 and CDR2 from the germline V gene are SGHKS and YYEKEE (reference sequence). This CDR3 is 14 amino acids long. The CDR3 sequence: CASRADPNTGELFF. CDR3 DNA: TGTGCCAGCCGGGCGGATCCGAACACCGGGGAGCTGTTTTTT.

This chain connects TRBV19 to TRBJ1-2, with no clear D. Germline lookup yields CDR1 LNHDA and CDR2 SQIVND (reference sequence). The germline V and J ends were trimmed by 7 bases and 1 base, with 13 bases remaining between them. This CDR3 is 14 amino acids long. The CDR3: CASIGTANNYGYTF. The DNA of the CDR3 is TGTGCCAGTATAGGTACAGCTAATAACTATGGCTACACCTTC. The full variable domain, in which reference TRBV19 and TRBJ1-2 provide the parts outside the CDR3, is DGGITQSPKYLFRKEGQNVTLSCEQNLNHDAMYWYRQDPGQGLRLIYYSQIVNDFQKGDIAEGYSVSREKKESFPLTVTSAQKNPTAFYLCASIGTANNYGYTFGSGTRLTVV.

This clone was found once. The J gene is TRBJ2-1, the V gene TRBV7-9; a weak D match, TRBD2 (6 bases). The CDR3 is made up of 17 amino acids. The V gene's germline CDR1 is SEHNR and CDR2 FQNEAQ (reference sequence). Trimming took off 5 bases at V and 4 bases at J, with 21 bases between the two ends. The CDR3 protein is CASSPRVPGVGYNEQFF. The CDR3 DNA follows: TGTGCCAGCAGCCCTCGGGTGCCGGGAGTAGGGTACAATGAGCAGTTCTTC.

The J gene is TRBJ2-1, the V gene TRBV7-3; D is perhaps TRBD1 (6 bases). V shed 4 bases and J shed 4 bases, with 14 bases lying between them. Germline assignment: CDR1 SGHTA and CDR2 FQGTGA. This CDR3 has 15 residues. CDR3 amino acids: CASSSRPQGYNEQFF. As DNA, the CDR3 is TGTGCCAGCAGCTCGAGACCACAGGGTTACAATGAGCAGTTCTTC.

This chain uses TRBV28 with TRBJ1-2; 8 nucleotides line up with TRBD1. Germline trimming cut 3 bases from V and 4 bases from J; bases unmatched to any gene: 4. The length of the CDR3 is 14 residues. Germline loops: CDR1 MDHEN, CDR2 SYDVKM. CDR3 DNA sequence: TGTGCCAGCAGTTTGACAGGGGCCAGCTATGGCTACACCTTC. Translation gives CASSLTGASYGYTF.